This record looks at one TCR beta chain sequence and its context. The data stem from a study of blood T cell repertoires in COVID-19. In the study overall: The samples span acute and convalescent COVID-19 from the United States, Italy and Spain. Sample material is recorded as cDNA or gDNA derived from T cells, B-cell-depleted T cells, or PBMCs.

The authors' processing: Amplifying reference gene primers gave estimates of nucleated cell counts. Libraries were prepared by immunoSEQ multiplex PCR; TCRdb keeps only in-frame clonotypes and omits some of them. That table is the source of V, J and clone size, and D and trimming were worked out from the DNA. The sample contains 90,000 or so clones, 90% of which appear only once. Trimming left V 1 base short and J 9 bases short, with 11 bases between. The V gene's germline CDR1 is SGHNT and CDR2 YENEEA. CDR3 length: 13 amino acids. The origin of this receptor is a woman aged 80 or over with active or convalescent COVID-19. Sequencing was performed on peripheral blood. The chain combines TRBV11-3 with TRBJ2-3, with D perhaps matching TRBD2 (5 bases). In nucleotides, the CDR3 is TGTGCCAGCAGCTTAGCGAGAGGAGGAACGCAGTATTTT. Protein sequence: CASSLARGGTQYF.